This T cell receptor (beta chain) was obtained from a study of blood T cell repertoires in COVID-19. Authors' methods: Estimated nucleated cell counts came from reference gene primer amplification. Measured with immunoSEQ multiplex PCR; TCRdb has only the in-frame clones, and not every one. V and J calls and clone size are as listed in that table; D and trimming were resolved from the DNA. The repertoire has tens of thousands of clones, about 86% of them found once; the top ten carry 22%. The CDR3 extends over 15 amino acids. V was clipped by 6 bases and J by 2 bases; unmatched bases: 3. CDR1 is SNHLY and CDR2 is FYNNEI in the germline V gene.

The chain has TRBV2 and TRBJ2-1; 11 bases are a match to TRBD2. The sequenced material came from peripheral blood. The receptor's source is a woman older than 75 in a cohort sampled during active or convalescent COVID-19. CDR3 DNA sequence: TGTGCCAGCAGATCGACTAGCGGGGCCTACAATGAGCAGTTCTTC. It yields the protein CASRSTSGAYNEQFF.